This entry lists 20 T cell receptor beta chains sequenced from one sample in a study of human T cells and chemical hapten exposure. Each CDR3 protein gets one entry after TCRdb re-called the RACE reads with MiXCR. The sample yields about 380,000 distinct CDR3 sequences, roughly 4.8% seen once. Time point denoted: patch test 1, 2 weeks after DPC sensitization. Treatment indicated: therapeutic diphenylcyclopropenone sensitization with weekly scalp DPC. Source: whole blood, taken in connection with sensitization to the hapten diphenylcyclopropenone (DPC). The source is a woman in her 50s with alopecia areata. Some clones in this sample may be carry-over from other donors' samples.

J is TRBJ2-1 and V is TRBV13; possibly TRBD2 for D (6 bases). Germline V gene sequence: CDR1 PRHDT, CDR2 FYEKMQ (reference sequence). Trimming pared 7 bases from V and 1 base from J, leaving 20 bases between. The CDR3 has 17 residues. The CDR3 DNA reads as TGTGCCAGCACCCGGGGGAGAGACCTCTTGTCCTACAATGAGCAGTTCTTC. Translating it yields CASTRGRDLLSYNEQFF.

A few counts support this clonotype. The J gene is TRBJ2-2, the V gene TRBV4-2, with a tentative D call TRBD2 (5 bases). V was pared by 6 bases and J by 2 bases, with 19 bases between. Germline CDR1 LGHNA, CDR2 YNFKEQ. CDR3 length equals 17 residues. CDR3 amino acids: CASSPRTAGINTGELFF. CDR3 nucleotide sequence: TGTGCCAGCAGTCCCCGGACCGCCGGGATCAACACCGGGGAGCTGTTTTTT.

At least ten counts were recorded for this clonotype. CDR3 coding DNA: TGTGCCAGCAGTTTAGCGGACAGGGCTATTCAGCCCCAGCATTTT. This sequence encodes CASSLADRAIQPQHF. This sequence joins TRBV12-3 or TRBV12-4 and TRBJ1-5; 8 bases agree with TRBD1. CDR3 size: 15 residues. V gave up 0 bases and J gave up 6 bases; unmatched junction bases: 4.

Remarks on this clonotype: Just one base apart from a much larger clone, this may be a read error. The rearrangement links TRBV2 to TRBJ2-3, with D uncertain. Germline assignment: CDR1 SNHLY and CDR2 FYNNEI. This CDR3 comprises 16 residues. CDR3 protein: CGSSERGRGGTDTQYF. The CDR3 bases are TGTGGCAGCAGTGAAAGAGGTCGAGGAGGCACAGATACGCAGTATTTT.

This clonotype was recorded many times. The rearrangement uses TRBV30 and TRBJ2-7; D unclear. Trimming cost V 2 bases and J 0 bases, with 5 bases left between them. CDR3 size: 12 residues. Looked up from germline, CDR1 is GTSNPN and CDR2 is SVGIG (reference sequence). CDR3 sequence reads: CAWSPSSYEQYF. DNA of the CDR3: TGTGCCTGGAGTCCAAGCTCCTACGAGCAGTACTTC.

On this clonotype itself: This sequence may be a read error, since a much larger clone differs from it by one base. The CDR3, as DNA: TGCGCCAACAGTGAGTCTCAAGTTGATCAGCCCCAGCATTTT. Residues: CANSESQVDQPQHF. The gene calls are TRBV10-2 and TRBJ1-5, with D unclear. CDR3 length: 14 amino acids. Per the germline V gene, CDR1 is WSHSY and CDR2 is SAAADI.

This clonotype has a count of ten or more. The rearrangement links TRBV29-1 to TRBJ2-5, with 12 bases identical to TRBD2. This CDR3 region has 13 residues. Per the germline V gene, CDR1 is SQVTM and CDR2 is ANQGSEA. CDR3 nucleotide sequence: TGCAGTGGGGCTAGCGGGAGGGAAGAGACCCAGTACTTC. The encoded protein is CSGASGREETQYF.

The DNA of the CDR3 is TGTGCCAGCCCCTTAACAGGGAACTATGGCTACACCTTC. It specifies CASPLTGNYGYTF. The rearrangement links TRBV6-1 to TRBJ1-2, with a tentative D call TRBD1 (6 bases). CDR3 length: 13 amino acids. The V gene lost 8 bases and the J gene lost 2 bases, with 12 bases spanning the gap. The V gene's germline CDR1 is MNHNS and CDR2 SASEGT.

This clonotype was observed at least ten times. CDR3 sequence reads: CASSLEGLALYNEQFF. The DNA for the CDR3 is TGTGCCAGCAGCTTAGAGGGACTAGCGCTTTACAATGAGCAGTTCTTC. This chain joins TRBV13 and TRBJ2-1; 10 nucleotides match TRBD2. V was pared by 1 base and J by 4 bases, with 4 bases of the junction left unmatched. CDR3 length: 16 amino acids. Germline loops: CDR1 PRHDT, CDR2 FYEKMQ (reference sequence).

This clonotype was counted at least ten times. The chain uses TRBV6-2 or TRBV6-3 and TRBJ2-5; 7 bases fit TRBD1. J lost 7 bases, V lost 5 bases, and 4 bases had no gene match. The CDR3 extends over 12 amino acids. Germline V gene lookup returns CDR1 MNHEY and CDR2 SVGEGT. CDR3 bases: TGTGCCAGCAGTATGCGACAGGGGACCCAGTACTTC. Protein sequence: CASSMRQGTQYF.

CDR3 residues: CASSESNRGYAEAFF. Here the CDR3 DNA reads TGCGCCAGCAGTGAGTCGAACAGGGGTTATGCCGAAGCTTTCTTT. V gene TRBV10-2 combines with J gene TRBJ1-1; 7 bases are shared with TRBD1. The CDR3 covers 15 residues. CDR1 WSHSY and CDR2 SAAADI come from the germline V gene. V was clipped by 0 bases and J by 8 bases; unmatched bases: 9.

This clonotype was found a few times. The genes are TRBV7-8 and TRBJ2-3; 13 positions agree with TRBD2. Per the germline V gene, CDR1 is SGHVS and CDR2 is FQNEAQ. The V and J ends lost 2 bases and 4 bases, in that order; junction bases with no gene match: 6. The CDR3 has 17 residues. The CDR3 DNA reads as TGTGCCAGCAGCTTAATTAGGACTAGCGGGAGCGCAGATACGCAGTATTTT. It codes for CASSLIRTSGSADTQYF.

CDR3 sequence: CSARRQSTNEKLFF. In DNA form, the CDR3 reads TGCAGTGCTCGGAGACAGTCAACTAATGAAAAACTGTTTTTT. V is TRBV20-1 and J is TRBJ1-4; D perhaps matches TRBD1 (5 bases). The CDR3 runs to 14 residues. Germline V lookup: CDR1 DFQATT, CDR2 SNEGSKA (reference sequence). Deletions cut 5 bases from V and 0 bases from J, with 10 bases between.

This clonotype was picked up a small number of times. The CDR3 DNA sequence: TGTGCTAGTGGTTTGGAGGCCCAGATAAATGAGCAGTTCTTC. Translated: CASGLEAQINEQFF. The V and J genes are TRBV12-5 and TRBJ2-1; no firm D call. Per the germline V gene, CDR1 is LGHNT and CDR2 is FRNRAP. The CDR3 length is 14 residues. Trimming shortened V by 1 base and J by 7 bases, and 11 bases separated the two germline ends.

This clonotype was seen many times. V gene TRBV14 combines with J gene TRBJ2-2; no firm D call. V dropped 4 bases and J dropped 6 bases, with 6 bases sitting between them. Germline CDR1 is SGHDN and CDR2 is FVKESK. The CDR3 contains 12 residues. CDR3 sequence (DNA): TGTGCCAGCAGCCGCAACGCCGGGGAGCTGTTTTTT. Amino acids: CASSRNAGELFF.

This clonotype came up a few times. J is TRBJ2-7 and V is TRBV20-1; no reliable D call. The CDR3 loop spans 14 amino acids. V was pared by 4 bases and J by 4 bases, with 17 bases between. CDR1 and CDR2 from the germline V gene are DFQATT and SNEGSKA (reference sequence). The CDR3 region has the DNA TGCAGTGCTAATCGGGCCGGAGTAGGATACGAGCAGTACTTC. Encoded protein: CSANRAGVGYEQYF.

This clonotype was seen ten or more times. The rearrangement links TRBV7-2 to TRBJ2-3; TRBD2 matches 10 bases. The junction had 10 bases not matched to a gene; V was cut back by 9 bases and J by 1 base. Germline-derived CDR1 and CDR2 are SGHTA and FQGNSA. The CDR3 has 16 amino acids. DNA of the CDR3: TGTGCCAGTGGTTCAGCGGGAGGGCCGGGCACAGATACGCAGTATTTT. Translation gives CASGSAGGPGTDTQYF.

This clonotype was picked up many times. This chain's CDR3 is CASSPDSSNTEAFF. CDR3 DNA: TGTGCCAGCAGCCCCGATAGCTCGAACACTGAAGCTTTCTTT. This chain joins TRBV6-5 and TRBJ1-1; no clear D gene. The CDR3 has 14 residues. Germline-derived CDR1 and CDR2 are MNHEY and SVGAGI. Trimming removed 6 bases at V and 1 base at J, with 12 bases between.

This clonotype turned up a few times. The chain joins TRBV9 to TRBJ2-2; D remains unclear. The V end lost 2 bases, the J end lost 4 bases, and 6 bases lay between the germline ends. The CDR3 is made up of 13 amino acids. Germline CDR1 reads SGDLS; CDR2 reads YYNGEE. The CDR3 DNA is TGTGCCAGCAGCGTGACTGTCACCGGGGAGCTGTTTTTT. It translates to CASSVTVTGELFF.

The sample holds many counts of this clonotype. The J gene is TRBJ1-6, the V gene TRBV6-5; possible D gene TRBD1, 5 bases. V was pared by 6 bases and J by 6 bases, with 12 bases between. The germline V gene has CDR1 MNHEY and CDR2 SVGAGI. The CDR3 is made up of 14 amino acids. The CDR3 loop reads CASRKTELNSPLHF. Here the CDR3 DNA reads TGTGCCAGCAGAAAGACAGAGCTTAATTCACCCCTCCACTTT.